This TCR beta chain is drawn from a study of blood T cells in healthy people across ages. A J-beta primer mix and a sample-barcoded 5' primer were used in a second PCR of roughly 6 to 12 cycles. TCRdb used MiXCR to reprocess the 5' RACE reads, holding one entry per CDR3 protein. The sample contains approximately 800,000 distinct CDR3 sequences, about a quarter of which appear only once. Only a few counts were recorded for this clonotype. Trimming took off 5 bases at V and 8 bases at J, with 15 bases between the two ends. The CDR3 consists of 13 residues. The germline V gene has CDR1 DFQATT and CDR2 SNEGSKA (reference sequence). These sequences were also reported in another study, on T cells of mothers and their children.

The chain joins TRBV20-1 to TRBJ1-4; tentative D call: TRBD1 (6 bases). The clonotype comes from a boy aged 5-17 years in good health. The sequencing input was blood. The CDR3 region has the DNA TGCAGTGCTCGACAGACAGGCGGGGAAAAACTGTTTTTT. This sequence encodes CSARQTGGEKLFF.